This is a list of T cell receptor beta chains from one sample in a study of blood T cells in healthy people across ages. TCRdb re-analysed the 5' RACE reads in MiXCR, keeping a single row per CDR3 protein. The sample has more than 600,000 distinct CDR3 sequences, approximately 25% seen once. The sample was also reused in another study, on T cells of mothers and their children.

The sequencing input was blood. The receptors come from a boy aged 5 to 17 in good health. Each CDR3 is given with its conserved first and last residue. D genes are given only for firm matches. Only part of the rows carry a size: once, few, many, or a class if the clone is expanded.

TRBJ1-1 | few | TRBV7-3 | . | CASSSQGSEAFF | TGTGCCAGCAGCTCCCAAGGCTCTGAAGCTTTCTTT
TRBJ1-2 | few | TRBV2 | . | CASSDMTGIEGYTF | TGTGCCAGCAGTGATATGACGGGGATTGAAGGCTACACCTTC
TRBJ2-1 | . | TRBV29-1 | TRBD1 | CSVPVTGVNEQFF | TGCAGCGTTCCCGTGACAGGGGTGAATGAGCAGTTCTTC
TRBJ2-5 | . | TRBV7-9 | . | CANSSGEETQYF | TGTGCCAACAGCTCCGGAGAGGAGACCCAGTACTTC
TRBJ1-2 | few | TRBV7-3 | . | CAGSADGNYGYTF | TGTGCCGGCAGCGCGGACGGGAACTATGGCTACACCTTC
TRBJ2-1 | . | TRBV7-2 | . | CASRHEGHEQFF | TGTGCCAGCAGACATGAGGGGCACGAGCAGTTCTTC
TRBJ2-5 | few | TRBV28 | TRBD1 | CASGTGPKETQYF | TGTGCCAGCGGGACAGGCCCTAAAGAGACCCAGTACTTC
TRBJ2-5 | few | TRBV5-1 | . | CASSLEVGSRETQYF | TGCGCCAGCAGCTTGGAAGTCGGTTCACGGGAGACCCAGTACTTC
TRBJ2-2 | once | TRBV7-3 | . | CASSLTSLAPGELFF | TGTGCCAGCAGCTTAACCTCCTTGGCGCCCGGGGAGCTGTTTTTT
TRBJ2-3 | many | TRBV29-1 | TRBD2 | CSVETLGLAGGDTQYF | TGCAGCGTTGAAACCCTAGGACTAGCGGGAGGAGATACGCAGTATTTT
TRBJ1-1 | . | TRBV20-1 | TRBD1 | CSAFPGQGTEAFF | TGCAGTGCTTTCCCGGGACAGGGAACTGAAGCTTTCTTT
TRBJ2-1 | few | TRBV28 | . | CASGPYGEYNEQFF | TGTGCCAGCGGTCCCTATGGGGAATACAATGAGCAGTTCTTC
TRBJ1-2 | . | TRBV15 | TRBD1 | CATSRTGFGGYTF | TGTGCCACCAGCAGGACAGGGTTCGGTGGCTACACCTTC
TRBJ2-7 | . | TRBV4-2 | TRBD2 | CASSQDRGETYEQYF | TGTGCCAGCAGCCAAGACCGGGGGGAGACCTACGAGCAGTACTTC
TRBJ2-7 | . | TRBV20-1 | TRBD1 | CSAATDRGWIYEQYF | TGCAGTGCGGCCACAGACAGGGGCTGGATCTACGAGCAGTACTTC
TRBJ2-7 | . | TRBV28 | . | CATWTESYEQYF | TGTGCCACCTGGACGGAATCCTACGAGCAGTACTTC
TRBJ1-2 | . | TRBV19 | . | CASTYREGSGYTF | TGTGCCAGTACCTACAGGGAAGGCTCTGGCTACACCTTC
TRBJ2-6 | few | TRBV5-1 | TRBD1 | CASSTGGTSGANVLTF | TGCGCCAGCAGCACAGGGGGGACCTCTGGGGCCAACGTCCTGACTTTC
TRBJ2-5 | few | TRBV27 | . | CASRTTEKEETQYF | TGTGCCAGCAGAACGACAGAAAAGGAAGAGACCCAGTACTTC
TRBJ1-2 | . | TRBV25-1 | . | CASSAKEPTSEGYTF | TGTGCCAGCAGTGCGAAAGAACCGACAAGTGAGGGCTACACCTTC
TRBJ2-1 | . | TRBV7-6 | . | CASSLYGGNEQFF | TGTGCCAGCAGCTTATATGGCGGCAATGAGCAGTTCTTC
TRBJ2-7 | many | TRBV6-2/TRBV6-3 | TRBD1 | CASNNRDRAYEQYF | TGTGCCAGCAATAACCGGGACAGGGCCTACGAGCAGTACTTC
TRBJ2-2 | . | TRBV29-1 | . | CSVIGEGSVGELFF | TGCAGCGTCATCGGAGAGGGTTCGGTAGGGGAGCTGTTTTTT
TRBJ2-7 | few | TRBV6-5 | . | CASSYSSGLEQYF | TGTGCCAGCAGTTACTCGTCGGGTCTGGAGCAGTACTTC
TRBJ2-1 | . | TRBV7-9 | TRBD2 | CASSFNSSGGADNEQFF | TGTGCCAGCAGCTTTAATTCTAGCGGGGGGGCCGACAATGAGCAGTTCTTC
TRBJ1-4 | . | TRBV7-9 | TRBD1 | CASSLATAGGNEKLFF | TGTGCCAGCAGCTTAGCGACGGCAGGGGGTAATGAAAAACTGTTTTTT
TRBJ1-1 | few | TRBV5-1 | TRBD1 | CASSDGGGDTEAFF | TGCGCCAGCAGCGACGGAGGGGGCGACACTGAAGCTTTCTTT
TRBJ2-6 | . | TRBV7-3 | . | CASSLVASGANVLTF | TGTGCCAGCAGCTTAGTTGCCTCTGGGGCCAACGTCCTGACTTTC
TRBJ2-5 | few | TRBV3-1 | . | CASSQDYSTGQETQYF | TGTGCCAGCAGCCAAGATTATTCGACGGGCCAAGAGACCCAGTACTTC
TRBJ2-1 | . | TRBV12-3/TRBV12-4 | TRBD1 | CASRAGGDEQFF | TGTGCCAGCAGGGCAGGGGGCGATGAGCAGTTCTTC
TRBJ2-2 | . | TRBV5-1 | TRBD1 | CASSARQGSTGELFF | TGCGCCAGCAGCGCTCGACAGGGGTCCACCGGGGAGCTGTTTTTT
TRBJ2-1 | . | TRBV20-1 | . | CSARGLEDNEQFF | TGCAGTGCTAGAGGACTAGAAGATAATGAGCAGTTCTTC
TRBJ2-7 | . | TRBV28 | . | CASSIIGSQDYEQYF | TGTGCCAGCAGCATTATCGGGAGTCAGGACTACGAGCAGTACTTC
TRBJ1-1 | . | TRBV19 | TRBD1 | CASRPGQGLTEAFF | TGTGCCAGTAGACCGGGACAGGGGCTTACTGAAGCTTTCTTT
TRBJ2-5 | few | TRBV7-9 | . | CASSLEVGTYKFF | TGTGCCAGCAGCTTAGAGGTCGGGACATACAAGTTCTTC
TRBJ1-2 | . | TRBV12-3/TRBV12-4 | . | CASSPERLGNYGYTF | TGTGCCAGCAGTCCCGAACGACTGGGAAACTATGGCTACACCTTC
TRBJ1-1 | . | TRBV12-3/TRBV12-4 | TRBD1 | CASSFGRGITEAFF | TGTGCCAGCAGTTTTGGCAGGGGGATCACTGAAGCTTTCTTT
TRBJ1-4 | few | TRBV29-1 | . | CSVLGPATNEKLFF | TGCAGCGTTCTGGGGCCTGCAACTAATGAAAAACTGTTTTTT
TRBJ2-7 | . | TRBV3-1 | . | CASSQNREIYEQYF | TGTGCCAGCAGCCAAAACCGGGAGATCTACGAGCAGTACTTC
TRBJ2-7 | . | TRBV6-6 | . | CASSYSNSSRSYEQYF | TGTGCCAGCAGTTACTCGAACTCTAGCCGATCCTACGAGCAGTACTTC
TRBJ2-1 | . | TRBV24-1 | . | CATSDLGVGYEQFF | TGTGCCACCAGTGATTTAGGGGTTGGCTATGAGCAGTTCTTC
TRBJ2-7 | . | TRBV3-1 | . | CASSLPDTGEQYF | TGTGCCAGCAGCCTCCCGGACACAGGCGAGCAGTACTTC
TRBJ1-1 | . | TRBV29-1 | TRBD1 | CSVGTGDKMNTEAFF | TGCAGCGTCGGGACAGGGGACAAAATGAACACTGAAGCTTTCTTT
TRBJ2-7 | . | TRBV9 | . | CASSPDGTEQYF | TGTGCCAGCAGCCCGGATGGGACCGAGCAGTACTTC
TRBJ2-1 | few | TRBV7-3 | . | CASSLAGPGWLFF | TGTGCCAGCAGCTTAGCGGGGCCGGGTTGGCTGTTCTTC
TRBJ2-3 | few | TRBV25-1 | . | CASSEHGANTQYF | TGTGCCAGCAGTGAGCACGGGGCGAATACGCAGTATTTT
TRBJ2-2 | few | TRBV29-1 | TRBD2 | CSVDTGTSGSLDYTGELFF | TGCAGCGTTGATACCGGGACTAGCGGGAGTCTGGACTACACCGGGGAGCTGTTTTTT
TRBJ2-1 | few | TRBV29-1 | . | CSASGGDKSYNEQFF | TGCAGCGCCTCAGGGGGGGACAAATCCTACAATGAGCAGTTCTTC
TRBJ2-5 | . | TRBV20-1 | . | CSARPRASHEQYF | TGCAGTGCTAGGCCCAGGGCCTCCCATGAGCAGTACTTC
TRBJ1-4 | . | TRBV4-1 | . | CASSSEAGSAGKLFF | TGCGCCAGCAGCTCGGAAGCGGGGTCAGCGGGAAAACTGTTTTTT